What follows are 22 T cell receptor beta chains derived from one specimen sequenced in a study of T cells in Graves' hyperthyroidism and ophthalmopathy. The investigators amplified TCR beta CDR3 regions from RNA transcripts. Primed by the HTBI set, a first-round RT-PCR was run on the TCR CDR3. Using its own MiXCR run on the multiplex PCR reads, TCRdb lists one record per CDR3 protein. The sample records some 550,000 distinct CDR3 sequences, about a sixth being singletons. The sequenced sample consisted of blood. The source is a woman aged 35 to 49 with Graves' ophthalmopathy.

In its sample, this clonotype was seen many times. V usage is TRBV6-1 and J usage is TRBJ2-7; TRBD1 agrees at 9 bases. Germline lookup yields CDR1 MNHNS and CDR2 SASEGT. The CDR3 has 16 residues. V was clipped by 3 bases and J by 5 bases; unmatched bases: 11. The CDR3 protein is CASSEGQGGRADEQYF. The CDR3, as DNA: TGTGCCAGCAGTGAGGGACAGGGCGGGAGAGCGGACGAGCAGTACTTC.

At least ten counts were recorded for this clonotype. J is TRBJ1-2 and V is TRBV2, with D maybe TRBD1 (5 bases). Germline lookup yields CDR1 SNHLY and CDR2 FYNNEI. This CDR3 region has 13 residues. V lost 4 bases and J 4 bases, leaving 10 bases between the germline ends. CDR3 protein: CASSVDSPYGYTF. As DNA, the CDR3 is TGTGCCAGCAGTGTTGACAGCCCCTATGGCTACACCTTC.

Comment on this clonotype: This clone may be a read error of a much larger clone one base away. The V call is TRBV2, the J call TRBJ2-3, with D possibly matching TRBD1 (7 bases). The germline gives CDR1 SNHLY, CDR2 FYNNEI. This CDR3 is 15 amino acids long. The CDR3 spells CASSAERARTGTQYF. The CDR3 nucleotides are TGTGCCAGCAGTGCCGAGCGGGCGCGGACAGGTACGCAGTATTTT.

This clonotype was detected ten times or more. The DNA for the CDR3 is TGTGCCAGCAGTCAAACGTTCGTGCTGGGTCAGTACTTC. Amino acid sequence: CASSQTFVLGQYF. The gene calls are TRBV12-3 or TRBV12-4 and TRBJ2-4, with no clear D. Trimming stripped 5 bases from V and 12 bases from J, with 17 bases between. The CDR3 totals 13 residues.

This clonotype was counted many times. CDR3 in amino acids: CASSADSGELFF. DNA for the CDR3: TGCGCCAGCAGCGCGGACTCCGGGGAGCTGTTTTTT. The V gene is TRBV5-1, the J gene TRBJ2-2, with D perhaps TRBD2 (5 bases). The V end was cut by 4 bases, the J end by 6 bases, with 7 bases between. Germline values: CDR1 SGHRS, CDR2 YFSETQ. The CDR3 spans 12 residues.

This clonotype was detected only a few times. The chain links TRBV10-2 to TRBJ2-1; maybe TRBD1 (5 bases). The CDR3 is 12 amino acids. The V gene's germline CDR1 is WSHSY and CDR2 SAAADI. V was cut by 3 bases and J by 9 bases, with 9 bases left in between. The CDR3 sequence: CASSDSRGEQFF. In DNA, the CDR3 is TGCGCCAGCAGTGATTCAAGGGGTGAGCAGTTCTTC.

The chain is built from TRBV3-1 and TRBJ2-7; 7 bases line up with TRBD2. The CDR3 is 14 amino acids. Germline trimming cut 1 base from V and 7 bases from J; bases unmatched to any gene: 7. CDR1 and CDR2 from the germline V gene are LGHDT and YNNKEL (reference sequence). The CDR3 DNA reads TGTGCCAGCAGCCAAGGCGGGAGAACTGGTGAGCAGTACTTC. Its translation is CASSQGGRTGEQYF.

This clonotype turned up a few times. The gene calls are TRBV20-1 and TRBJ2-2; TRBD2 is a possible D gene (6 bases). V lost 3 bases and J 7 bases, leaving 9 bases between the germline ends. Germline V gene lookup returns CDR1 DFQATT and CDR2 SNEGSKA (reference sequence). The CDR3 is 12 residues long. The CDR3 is CSASIGGGELFF. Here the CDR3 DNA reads TGCAGTGCTAGTATCGGGGGCGGGGAGCTGTTTTTT.

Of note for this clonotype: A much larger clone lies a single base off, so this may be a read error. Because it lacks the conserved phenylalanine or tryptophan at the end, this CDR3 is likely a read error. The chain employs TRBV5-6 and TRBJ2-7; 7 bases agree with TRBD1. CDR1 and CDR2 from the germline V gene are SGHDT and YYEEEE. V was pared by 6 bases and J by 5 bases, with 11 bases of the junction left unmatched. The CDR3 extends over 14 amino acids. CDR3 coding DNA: TGTGCCAGCACCTTCGGGACAGTTGTTGACGAGCAGTACCTC. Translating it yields CASTFGTVVDEQYL.

The CDR3 DNA follows: TGTGCCAGCAGCTTGGTGGGACAGAATAATTCACCCCTCCACTTT. Amino acid sequence: CASSLVGQNNSPLHF. The chain employs TRBV5-5 and TRBJ1-6; TRBD1 matches at 7 bases. With V trimmed by 0 bases and J by 5 bases, 2 bases remained unmatched. There are 15 residues in the CDR3. Germline values: CDR1 SGHKS, CDR2 YYEKEE (reference sequence).

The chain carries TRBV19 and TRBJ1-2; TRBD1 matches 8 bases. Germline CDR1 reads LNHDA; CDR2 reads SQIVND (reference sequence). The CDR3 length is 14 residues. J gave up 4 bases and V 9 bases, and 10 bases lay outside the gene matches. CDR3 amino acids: CASLKTGAGYGYTF. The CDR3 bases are TGTGCCAGCCTGAAGACAGGGGCGGGCTATGGCTACACCTTC.

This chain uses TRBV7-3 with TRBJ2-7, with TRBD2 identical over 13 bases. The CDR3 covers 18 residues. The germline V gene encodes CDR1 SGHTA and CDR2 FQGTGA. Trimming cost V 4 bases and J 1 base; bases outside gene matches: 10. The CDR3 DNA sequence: TGTGCCAGCAGCTCCCGAATAACTAGCGGGAGGGGGTCCTACGAGCAGTACTTC. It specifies CASSSRITSGRGSYEQYF.

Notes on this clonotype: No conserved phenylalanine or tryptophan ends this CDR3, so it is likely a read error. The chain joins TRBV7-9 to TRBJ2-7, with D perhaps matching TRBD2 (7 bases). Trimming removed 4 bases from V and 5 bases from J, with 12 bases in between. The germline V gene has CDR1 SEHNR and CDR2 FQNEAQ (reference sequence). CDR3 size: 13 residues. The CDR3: CASSSRGAHEQYL. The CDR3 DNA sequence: TGTGCCAGCAGCTCTCGGGGGGCCCACGAGCAGTACCTC.

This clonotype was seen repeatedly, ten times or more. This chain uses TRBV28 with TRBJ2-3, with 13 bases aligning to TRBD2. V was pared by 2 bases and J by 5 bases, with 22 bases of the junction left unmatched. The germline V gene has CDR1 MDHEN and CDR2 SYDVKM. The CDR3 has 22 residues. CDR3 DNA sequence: TGTGCCAGCAGTTTACCCCGCCCCCCCCAAAAACTAGCGGGAGGGCCGGGAGATACGCAGTATTTT. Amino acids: CASSLPRPPQKLAGGPGDTQYF. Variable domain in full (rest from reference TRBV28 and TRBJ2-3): DVKVTQSSRYLVKRTGEKVFLECVQDMDHENMFWYRQDPGLGLRLIYFSYDVKMKEKGDIPEGYSVSREKKERFSLILESASTNQTSMYLCASSLPRPPQKLAGGPGDTQYFGPGTRLTVL.

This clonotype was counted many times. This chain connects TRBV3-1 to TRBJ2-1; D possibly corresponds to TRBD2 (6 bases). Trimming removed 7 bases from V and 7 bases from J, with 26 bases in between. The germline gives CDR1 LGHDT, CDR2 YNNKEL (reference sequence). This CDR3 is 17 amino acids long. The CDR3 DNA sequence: TGTGCCAGCACCTCAGCGGGCTTACGGGCCCCCCGGAATGAGCAGTTCTTC. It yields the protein CASTSAGLRAPRNEQFF.

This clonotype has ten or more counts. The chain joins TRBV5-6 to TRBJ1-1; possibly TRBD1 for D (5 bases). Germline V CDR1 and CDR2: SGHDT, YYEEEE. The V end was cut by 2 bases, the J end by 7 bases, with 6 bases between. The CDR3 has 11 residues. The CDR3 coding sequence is TGTGCCAGCAGCTTTGACAGTGAAGCTTTCTTT. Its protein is CASSFDSEAFF.

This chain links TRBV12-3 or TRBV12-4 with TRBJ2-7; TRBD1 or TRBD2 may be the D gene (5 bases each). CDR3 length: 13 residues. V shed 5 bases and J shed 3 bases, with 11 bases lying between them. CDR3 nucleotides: TGTGCCAGCAGTCGCAGGGAGATCTACGAGCAGTACTTC. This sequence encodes CASSRREIYEQYF.

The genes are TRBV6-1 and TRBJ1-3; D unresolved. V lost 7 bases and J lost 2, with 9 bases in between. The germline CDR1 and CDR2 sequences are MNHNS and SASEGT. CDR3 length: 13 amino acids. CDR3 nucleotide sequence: TGTGCCAGCAAATCCCCAGCTGGAAACACCATATATTTT. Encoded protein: CASKSPAGNTIYF.

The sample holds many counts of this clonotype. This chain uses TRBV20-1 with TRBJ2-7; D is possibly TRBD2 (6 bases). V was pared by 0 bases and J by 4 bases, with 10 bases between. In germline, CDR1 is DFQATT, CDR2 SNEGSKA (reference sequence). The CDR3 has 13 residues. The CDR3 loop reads CSAREGGRYEQYF. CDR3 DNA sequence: TGCAGTGCTAGAGAAGGAGGGCGGTACGAGCAGTACTTC.

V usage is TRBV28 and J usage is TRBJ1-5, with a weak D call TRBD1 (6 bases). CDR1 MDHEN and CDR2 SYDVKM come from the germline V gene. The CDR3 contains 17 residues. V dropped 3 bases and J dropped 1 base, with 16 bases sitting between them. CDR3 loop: CASSLGTRGGSNQPQHF. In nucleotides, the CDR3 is TGTGCCAGCAGTTTGGGAACCAGGGGCGGGAGCAATCAGCCCCAGCATTTT.

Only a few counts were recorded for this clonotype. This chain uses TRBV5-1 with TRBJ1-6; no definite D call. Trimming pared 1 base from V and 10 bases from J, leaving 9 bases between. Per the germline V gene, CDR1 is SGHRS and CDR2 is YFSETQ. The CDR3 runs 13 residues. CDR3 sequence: CASSLSPESPLHF. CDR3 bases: TGCGCCAGCAGCTTGTCCCCAGAATCACCCCTCCACTTT. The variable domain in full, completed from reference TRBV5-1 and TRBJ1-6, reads KAGVTQTPRYLIKTRGQQVTLSCSPISGHRSVSWYQQTPGQGLQFLFEYFSETQRNKGNFPGRFSGRQFSNSRSEMNVSTLELGDSALYLCASSLSPESPLHFGNGTRLTVT.

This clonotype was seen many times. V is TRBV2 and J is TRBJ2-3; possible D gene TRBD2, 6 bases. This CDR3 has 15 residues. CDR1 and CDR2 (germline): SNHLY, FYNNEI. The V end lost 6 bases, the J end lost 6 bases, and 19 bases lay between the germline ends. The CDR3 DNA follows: TGTGCCAGCAGCGAACCGGGGACTGCGGCGGATACGCAGTATTTT. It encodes CASSEPGTAADTQYF.